The sequence of this T cell receptor beta chain was determined in a study of early T cells in non-severe SARS-CoV-2 infection. The wider study: From unsorted whole blood, bulk RNA was sequenced, and the chains remained unpaired. Study-wide results and limits: VDJdb-based annotation leaned toward anti-spike CD8 responses and missed private and CD4 specificities.

The germline V gene has CDR1 SGHTA and CDR2 FQGNSA. This CDR3 has 16 amino acids. V lost 3 bases and J lost 2, with 14 bases in between. This clonotype has a handful of counts. The antigen is undetermined. Each single cDNA molecule received a unique molecular identifier. TCRdb re-analysed the 5' RACE reads in MiXCR, keeping a single row per CDR3 protein. The table includes 26,000 or so distinct CDR3 sequences, approximately 5.1% detected once. The specimen sequenced was whole blood. The V gene is TRBV7-2, the J gene TRBJ1-5; a weak D match, TRBD1 (6 bases). The source is an adult who was a healthcare worker with PCR-confirmed SARS-CoV-2 infection or an uninfected control (not recorded which). The CDR3 DNA reads as TGTGCCAGCAGCTTGGGGGGCCGTGGGGGCAATCAGCCCCAGCATTTT. Its protein product is CASSLGGRGGNQPQHF.